The 2 T cell receptor beta chains below come from one sample, sequenced in a study of T cell responses to AZD1222 COVID-19 vaccine. Generated by immunoSEQ multiplex PCR, the TCRdb table keeps only in-frame clones and is missing some. The sample lists under 200,000 clones; more than 85% were seen once. Sequences were derived from peripheral blood, sampled on day 0 of AZD1222 vaccination. The receptors originated from an adult in good health.

The chain uses TRBV6-5 and TRBJ2-5; 9 bases are shared with TRBD2. Germline lookup yields CDR1 MNHEY and CDR2 SVGAGI. The CDR3 sequence is 12 residues long. J lost 4 bases, V lost 11 bases, and 5 bases had no gene match. CDR3 sequence (DNA): TGTGCCGAGGGGCGGGAGGGAGAGACCCAGTACTTC. Amino acids: CAEGREGETQYF.

The gene calls are TRBV19 and TRBJ1-4; tentative D call: TRBD1 (5 bases). This CDR3 is built from 12 residues. V was shortened by 5 bases and J by 8 bases, with 9 bases between the two germline ends. CDR1 and CDR2 from the germline V gene are LNHDA and SQIVND (reference sequence). In DNA form, the CDR3 reads TGTGCCAGTAGTCCCAGGGAGGAAAAACTGTTTTTT. This translates into CASSPREEKLFF.